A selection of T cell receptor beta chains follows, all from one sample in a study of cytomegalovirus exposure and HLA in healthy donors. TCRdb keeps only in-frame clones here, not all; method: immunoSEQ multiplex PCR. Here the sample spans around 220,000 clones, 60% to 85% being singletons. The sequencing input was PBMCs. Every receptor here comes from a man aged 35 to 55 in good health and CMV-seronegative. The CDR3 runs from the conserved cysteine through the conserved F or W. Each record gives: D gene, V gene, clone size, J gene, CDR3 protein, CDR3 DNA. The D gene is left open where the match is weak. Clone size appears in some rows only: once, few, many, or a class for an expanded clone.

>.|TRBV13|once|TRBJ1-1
CASSLGQNTEAFF
TGTGCCAGCAGCTTAGGACAGAACACTGAAGCTTTCTTT
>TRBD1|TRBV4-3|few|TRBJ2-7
CASSRGQGRNEQYF
TGCGCCAGCAGCCGAGGACAGGGGAGAAACGAGCAGTACTTC
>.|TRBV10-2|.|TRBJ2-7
CASSDAGRNEQYF
TGCGCCAGCAGTGACGCGGGTCGAAACGAGCAGTACTTC
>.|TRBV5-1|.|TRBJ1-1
CASSPGGDTEAFF
TGCGCCAGCAGTCCGGGGGGGGACACTGAAGCTTTCTTT
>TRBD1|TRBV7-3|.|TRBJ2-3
CASSRDRSTDTQYF
TGTGCCAGCAGCCGGGACAGGAGCACAGATACGCAGTATTTT
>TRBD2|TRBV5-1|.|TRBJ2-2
CASSLIAGLTNTGELFF
TGCGCCAGCAGCTTGATAGCGGGGCTGACGAACACCGGGGAGCTGTTTTTT
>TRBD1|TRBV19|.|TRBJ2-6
CASSIAQGGSEANVLTF
TGTGCCAGTAGTATAGCCCAAGGGGGCTCTGAGGCCAACGTCCTGACTTTC
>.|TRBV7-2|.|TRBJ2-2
CASTRGSNTGELFF
TGTGCCAGCACCCGCGGGTCGAACACCGGGGAGCTGTTTTTT
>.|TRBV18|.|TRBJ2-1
CASREGSGSYNEQFF
TGTGCCAGCCGTGAAGGTTCAGGCTCCTACAATGAGCAGTTCTTC
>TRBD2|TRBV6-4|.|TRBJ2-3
CASSLSGTPGGDTQYF
TGTGCCAGCAGCTTGTCCGGGACTCCGGGAGGGGATACGCAGTATTTT
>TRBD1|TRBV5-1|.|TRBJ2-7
CASSLDQGQNEQYF
TGCGCCAGCAGCTTGGACCAGGGACAGAACGAGCAGTACTTC
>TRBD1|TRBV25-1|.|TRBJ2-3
CASSPGGADTQYF
TGTGCCAGCAGTCCAGGGGGAGCAGATACGCAGTATTTT
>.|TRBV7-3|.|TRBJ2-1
CASSPLAEPYNEQFF
TGTGCCAGCAGCCCCCTCGCGGAACCCTACAATGAGCAGTTCTTC
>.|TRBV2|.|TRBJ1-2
CASSRIAYGYTF
TGTGCCAGCTCGAGAATCGCTTATGGCTACACCTTC
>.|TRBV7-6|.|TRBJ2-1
CASSLVSSLGNEQFF
TGTGCCAGCAGCTTAGTATCTAGCCTCGGGAATGAGCAGTTCTTC
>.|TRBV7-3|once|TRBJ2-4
CASSPPYTGDREAKNIQYF
TGTGCCAGCAGCCCCCCCTATACGGGAGACAGGGAAGCCAAAAACATTCAGTACTTC
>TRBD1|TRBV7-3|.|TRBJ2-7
CASSLDPGGVDEQYF
TGTGCCAGCAGCTTAGACCCAGGGGGCGTGGACGAGCAGTACTTC
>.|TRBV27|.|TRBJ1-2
CASSPGHPGTFNYGYTF
TGTGCCAGCAGTCCCGGACACCCCGGGACTTTTAACTATGGCTACACCTTC
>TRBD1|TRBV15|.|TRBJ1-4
CAASRRGQTNEKLFF
TGTGCCGCCAGCAGGAGGGGGCAAACTAATGAAAAACTGTTTTTT
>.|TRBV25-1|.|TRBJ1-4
CASSDLDRATNEKLFF
TGTGCCAGCAGTGACCTCGACCGCGCAACTAATGAGAAACTGTTTTTT
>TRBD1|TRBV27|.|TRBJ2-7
CASSFVQGSYEQYF
TGTGCCAGCAGTTTCGTACAGGGGTCCTACGAGCAGTACTTC
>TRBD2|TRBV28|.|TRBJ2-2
CASSFRSGRAKGELFF
TGTGCCAGCAGTTTTCGAAGCGGGAGGGCGAAAGGGGAGCTGTTTTTT
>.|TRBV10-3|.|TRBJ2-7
CATPQGYEQYF
TGTGCCACCCCTCAGGGGTACGAGCAGTACTTC
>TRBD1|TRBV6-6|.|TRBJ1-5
CASSRDRGHQPQHF
TGTGCCAGCAGTCGTGACAGGGGGCATCAGCCCCAGCATTTT
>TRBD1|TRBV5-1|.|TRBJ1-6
CASSGDSNSPLHF
TGCGCCAGCAGCGGGGACAGTAATTCACCCCTCCACTTT
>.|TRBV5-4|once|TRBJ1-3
CASQSDSRLSGNTIYF
TGTGCCAGCCAGAGTGACTCTAGACTCTCTGGAAACACCATATATTTT
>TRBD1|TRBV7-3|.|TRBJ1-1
CASSPDRGRGEAFF
TGTGCCAGCAGCCCGGACAGGGGGCGAGGGGAAGCTTTCTTT
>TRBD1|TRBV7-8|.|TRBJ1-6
CASSADRGRSLHF
TGTGCCAGCAGCGCGGACAGGGGGCGATCCCTCCACTTT
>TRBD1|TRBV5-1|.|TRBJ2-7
CASSSTGTGVSYEQYF
TGCGCCAGCAGTTCAACCGGGACAGGGGTTTCCTACGAGCAGTACTTC
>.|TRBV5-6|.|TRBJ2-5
CASSRTGVKETQYF
TGTGCCAGCAGCCGTACCGGAGTCAAGGAGACCCAGTACTTC
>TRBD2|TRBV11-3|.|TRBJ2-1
CASSPEGLAGVEQFF
TGTGCCAGCAGCCCCGAGGGACTAGCGGGAGTTGAGCAGTTCTTC
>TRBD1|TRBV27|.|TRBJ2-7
CASSLTGGQGVYEQYF
TGTGCCAGCAGTTTAACGGGCGGACAGGGTGTCTACGAGCAGTACTTC
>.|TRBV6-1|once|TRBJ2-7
CASSDFGQSSYEQYF
TGTGCCAGCAGTGATTTTGGGCAGAGCTCCTACGAGCAGTACTTC
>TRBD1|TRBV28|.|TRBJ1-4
CASSLTGVTTNEKLFF
TGTGCCAGCAGTTTAACAGGGGTGACGACTAATGAAAAACTGTTTTTT
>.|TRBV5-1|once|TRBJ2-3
CASSLGGGGMTDTQYF
TGCGCCAGCAGCTTGGGGGGAGGGGGAATGACAGATACGCAGTATTTT
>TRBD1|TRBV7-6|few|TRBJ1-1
CASSRDAGTGAGAEAFF
TGTGCCAGCAGCCGAGACGCCGGGACAGGGGCGGGGGCTGAAGCTTTCTTT
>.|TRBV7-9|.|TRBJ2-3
CASSLSLRGTVTDTQYF
TGTGCCAGCAGCTTGAGTCTTCGTGGCACAGTCACAGATACGCAGTATTTT
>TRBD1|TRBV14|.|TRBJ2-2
CASSSRTGKRAGELFF
TGTGCCAGCAGTTCCAGGACAGGGAAAAGAGCCGGGGAGCTGTTTTTT
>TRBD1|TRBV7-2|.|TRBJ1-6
CASSLMGQGGSPLHF
TGTGCCAGCAGCCTCATGGGACAGGGTGGCTCACCCCTCCACTTT
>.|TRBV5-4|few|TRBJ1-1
CASRWGAEAFF
TGTGCCAGCAGGTGGGGCGCTGAAGCTTTCTTT
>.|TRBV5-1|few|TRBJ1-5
CASSPGAGGPQHF
TGCGCCAGCAGCCCTGGCGCAGGTGGACCCCAGCATTTT
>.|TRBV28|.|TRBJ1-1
CASSLGQGGNTEAFF
TGTGCCAGCAGTTTAGGTCAGGGAGGGAACACTGAAGCTTTCTTT
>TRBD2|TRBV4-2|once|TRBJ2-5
CASSQGPSGRETQYF
TGTGCCAGCAGCCAAGGTCCTAGCGGGAGGGAGACCCAGTACTTC
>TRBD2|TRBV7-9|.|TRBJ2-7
CASSLVAGDTYEQYF
TGTGCCAGCAGCTTAGTGGCGGGGGATACTTACGAGCAGTACTTC
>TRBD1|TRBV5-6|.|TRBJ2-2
CASSGQALGELFF
TGTGCCAGCAGCGGACAGGCCCTCGGGGAGCTGTTTTTT
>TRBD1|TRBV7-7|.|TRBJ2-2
CASSLGQGNTGELFF
TGTGCCAGCAGTCTCGGACAGGGAAACACCGGGGAGCTGTTTTTT
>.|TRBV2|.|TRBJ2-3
CASRGAYTDTQYF
TGTGCCAGCAGAGGGGCGTACACAGATACGCAGTATTTT
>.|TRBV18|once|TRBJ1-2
CASSPEVGTHYGYTF
TGTGCCAGCTCACCAGAAGTGGGGACACACTATGGCTACACCTTC